This T cell receptor beta chain was recovered during a study of blood T cells in healthy people across ages. Study-wide context: There was about one barcoded beta molecule captured by template switching per two T cells. Study findings and constraints: TCR beta diversity was tightly associated with the proportion of naive T cells.

Isolating PBMCs gave at least 6.5 million of these cells per sample. A minimum of 6 micrograms of total RNA was extracted per sample. V was pared by 5 bases and J by 1 base, with 10 bases between. Germline lookup yields CDR1 SGHVS and CDR2 FQNEAQ. CDR3 length: 14 residues. Notes on this clonotype: Antigen specificity is unknown.

Through a sample-barcoded 5' primer and a J-beta primer mix, a second PCR was run for roughly 7 to 11 cycles. A single record per CDR3 protein comes from TCRdb applying MiXCR to the 5' RACE reads. The sample has 800,000 to 950,000 distinct CDR3 sequences, roughly 35% seen once. The V and J genes are TRBV7-8 and TRBJ2-3, with no clear D. Sequences were obtained from blood. This sequence originates from a man aged 18 to 35 in good health. CDR3 DNA sequence: TGTGCCAGCAGCAAGGACGGTCGCACAGATACGCAGTATTTT. Its protein product is CASSKDGRTDTQYF.